Shown below are 12 T cell receptor beta chains from a single sample sequenced in a study of blood T cell repertoires in COVID-19. Here immunoSEQ multiplex PCR was the method, and the copy in TCRdb shows in-frame clones only, minus some. The sample yields around 120,000 clones, about 86% seen once. The material sequenced was peripheral blood. All receptors come from a man older than 75 with active or convalescent COVID-19.

This clone was detected only a few times. V is TRBV4-3 and J is TRBJ1-2; the D is unclear. Trimming removed 1 base from V and 3 bases from J, with 6 bases in between. This CDR3 contains 13 residues. The germline gives CDR1 LGHNA, CDR2 YSLEER. CDR3 sequence reads: CASSQAEYYGYTF. The DNA for the CDR3 is TGCGCCAGCAGCCAAGCCGAGTACTATGGCTACACCTTC.

J is TRBJ1-1 and V is TRBV5-6; a possible D gene is TRBD1 (6 bases). Trimming stripped 5 bases from V and 6 bases from J, with 17 bases between. Germline V gene sequence: CDR1 SGHDT, CDR2 YYEEEE. This CDR3 has 14 residues. CDR3 region: CASSTGQTLAEAFF. DNA for the CDR3: TGTGCCAGCAGTACCGGACAGACGCTCGCTGAAGCTTTCTTT.

The rearrangement joins TRBV6-1 to TRBJ1-5, with a possible D match to TRBD1 (5 bases). The CDR3 is made up of 15 amino acids. Per germline, CDR1 MNHNS and CDR2 SASEGT. V was pared by 1 base and J by 7 bases, with 14 bases between. The CDR3 sequence: CASSEVRQGGQPQHF. Written as DNA, the CDR3 is TGTGCCAGCAGTGAAGTTCGGCAGGGTGGGCAGCCCCAGCATTTT.

This clone was detected once. J is TRBJ1-1 and V is TRBV4-1; weak D call: TRBD1 (5 bases). The CDR3 sequence is 17 residues long. The ends were cut back, 6 bases at V and 5 bases at J, with 25 bases in the middle. Germline V CDR1 and CDR2: MGHRA, YSYEKL. The CDR3 DNA is TGCGCCAGCAGACCCGTGGGGGGACGAGAGGTAAGGACTGAAGCTTTCTTT. Translation gives CASRPVGGREVRTEAFF.

The chain joins TRBV5-4 to TRBJ1-6; D is perhaps TRBD1 (5 bases). The V gene's germline CDR1 is SGHNT and CDR2 YYREEE (reference sequence). V was pared by 0 bases and J by 8 bases, with 15 bases between. This CDR3 is built from 16 residues. The DNA for the CDR3 is TGTGCCAGCAGCTTGGACGGGGGGGAGGTGGATTCACCCCTCCACTTT. Its protein product is CASSLDGGEVDSPLHF.

CDR3 bases: TGTGCCAGCAGCTTAGTCGGGGGATGGAACACCGGGGAGCTGTTTTTT. Encoded protein: CASSLVGGWNTGELFF. This rearrangement joins TRBV7-2 to TRBJ2-2; D may be TRBD2 (6 bases). The CDR3 is 16 residues long. V dropped 1 base and J dropped 1 base, with 10 bases sitting between them. Germline CDR1 and CDR2: SGHTA and FQGNSA.

Only one count was recorded for this clone. The chain joins TRBV6-4 to TRBJ1-5; TRBD1 is a possible D gene (5 bases). Germline V gene data show CDR1 as MRHNA and CDR2 as SNTAGT. The CDR3 runs to 15 residues. The V end lost 6 bases, the J end lost 0 bases, and 12 bases lay between the germline ends. The CDR3 DNA sequence: TGTGCCAGCAGCCCCAGGACAAGTAGCAATCAGCCCCAGCATTTT. This translates into CASSPRTSSNQPQHF.

This clone was counted between two and nine times. The chain is built from TRBV3-1 (or the pseudogene TRBV3-2) and TRBJ1-5; D may be TRBD1 (5 bases). V was trimmed by 3 bases and J by 4 bases, leaving 7 bases between them. The CDR3 extends over 13 amino acids. Germline lookup yields CDR1 LGHDT and CDR2 YNNKEL (reference sequence). CDR3 sequence reads: CASSQAGNQPQHF. The CDR3 DNA sequence: TGTGCCAGCAGCCAGGCAGGGAATCAGCCCCAGCATTTT.

The chain has TRBV20-1 and TRBJ1-2; no firm D call. Germline loops: CDR1 DFQATT, CDR2 SNEGSKA (reference sequence). The CDR3 covers 11 residues. The germline V and J ends were trimmed by 6 bases and 4 bases, with 9 bases remaining between them. The CDR3 sequence: CSAAPLYGYTF. CDR3 DNA sequence: TGCAGTGCAGCCCCCCTCTATGGCTACACCTTC.

The chain carries TRBV5-4 and TRBJ1-6; D call uncertain. The V gene's germline CDR1 is SGHNT and CDR2 YYREEE (reference sequence). The CDR3 sequence is 13 residues long. Trimming removed 0 bases at V and 7 bases at J, with 5 bases between. The CDR3, as DNA: TGTGCCAGCAGCTTGGAGCGGAATTCACCCCTCCACTTT. Amino acids: CASSLERNSPLHF.

V usage is TRBV7-9 and J usage is TRBJ2-4; a weak D match, TRBD2 (5 bases). Germline-derived CDR1 and CDR2 are SEHNR and FQNEAQ (reference sequence). V lost 5 bases to trimming and J lost 1 base, with 15 bases between them. CDR3 length: 16 residues. The CDR3 nucleotides read TGTGCCAGCAGCACCTCCGGACGGGATGCCAAAAACATTCAGTACTTC. Encoded protein: CASSTSGRDAKNIQYF.

The V call is TRBV18, the J call TRBJ1-2; 9 bases are a match to TRBD1. The V gene end was trimmed by 4 bases and the J gene end by 6 bases; junction bases not matched to a gene: 6. Germline CDR1 KGHSH, CDR2 LQKENI. This CDR3 spans 14 amino acids. CDR3 in DNA: TGTGCCAGCTCACTAAAGACAGGGGGAGATGGCTACACCTTC. This sequence encodes CASSLKTGGDGYTF.